The 32 T cell receptor beta chains below all came from one sample that was sequenced in a study of PD-1 blockade in classical Hodgkin lymphoma. As to time point: cycle 4 day 1 (C4D1), after five to seven weeks of nivolumab. Every patient relapsed after autologous stem cell transplantation, and brentuximab vedotin exposure varied. Produced via immunoSEQ multiplex PCR; TCRdb's table is partial and in-frame only. The sample has 50,000 to 65,000 clones; 70% to 90% are singletons. The material was peripheral blood mononuclear cells (PBMCs), obtained before the fourth cycle of nivolumab. The receptor source for this set is a human donor with classical Hodgkin lymphoma.

The chain has TRBV6-6 and TRBJ1-5; D is ambiguous. In germline, CDR1 is MNHNY, CDR2 SVGAGI (reference sequence). The CDR3 is made up of 14 amino acids. V was pared by 5 bases and J by 4 bases, with 12 bases between. In DNA form, the CDR3 reads TGTGCCAGCAGTCACGGAAGGGAGAATCAGCCCCAGCATTTT. Translation gives CASSHGRENQPQHF.

This chain links TRBV7-8 with TRBJ1-5; the match to TRBD1 covers 8 bases. The CDR3 totals 17 residues. CDR1 and CDR2 from the germline V gene are SGHVS and FQNEAQ. With V trimmed by 2 bases and J by 0 bases, 6 bases remained unmatched. The DNA of the CDR3 is TGTGCCAGCAGCTTAACTTGGACAGGGAATAGCAATCAGCCCCAGCATTTT. Translated: CASSLTWTGNSNQPQHF. The complete variable domain, with remaining parts taken from reference TRBV7-8 and TRBJ1-5, reads GAGVSQSPRYKVAKRGQDVALRCDPISGHVSLFWYQQALGQGPEFLTYFQNEAQLDKSGLPSDRFFAERPEGSVSTLKIQRTQQEDSAVYLCASSLTWTGNSNQPQHFGDGTRLSIL.

The rearrangement joins TRBV2 to TRBJ1-3; D not resolved. Germline CDR1 reads SNHLY; CDR2 reads FYNNEI. The ends were cut back, 1 base at V and 0 bases at J, with 10 bases in the middle. CDR3 length equals 16 residues. The CDR3 spells CASSEEVHFSGNTIYF. CDR3 in DNA: TGTGCCAGCAGTGAAGAGGTCCACTTCTCTGGAAACACCATATATTTT. Looking up the rest from reference TRBV2 and TRBJ1-3 gives the full variable domain: EPEVTQTPSHQVTQMGQEVILRCVPISNHLYFYWYRQILGQKVEFLVSFYNNEISEKSEIFDDQFSVERPDGSNFTLKIRSTKLEDSAMYFCASSEEVHFSGNTIYFGEGSWLTVV.

This clone was detected only a few times. The genes are TRBV5-1 and TRBJ2-3; 7 nucleotides line up with TRBD2. The CDR3 runs to 15 residues. V lost 2 bases to trimming and J lost 2 bases; unmatched junction nucleotides: 5. Germline loops: CDR1 SGHRS, CDR2 YFSETQ. The CDR3 here is CASSLGGGPTDTQYF. Written as DNA, the CDR3 is TGCGCCAGCAGCTTAGGCGGGGGACCCACAGATACGCAGTATTTT. The entire variable domain, with the rest obtained from reference TRBV5-1 and TRBJ2-3, is as follows: KAGVTQTPRYLIKTRGQQVTLSCSPISGHRSVSWYQQTPGQGLQFLFEYFSETQRNKGNFPGRFSGRQFSNSRSEMNVSTLELGDSALYLCASSLGGGPTDTQYFGPGTRLTVL.

J is TRBJ2-2 and V is TRBV13, with D perhaps matching TRBD2 (6 bases). Per the germline V gene, CDR1 is PRHDT and CDR2 is FYEKMQ (reference sequence). The V and J ends lost 3 bases and 1 base respectively, with 12 bases between them. The CDR3 is 16 amino acids. The CDR3, as DNA: TGTGCCAGCAGCTTCGGAGGAGGGCGGAACACCGGGGAGCTGTTTTTT. This sequence encodes CASSFGGGRNTGELFF.

The CDR3 region is CASSLVGGEETQYF. CDR3 sequence (DNA): TGTGCCAGCAGTTTGGTAGGGGGAGAAGAGACCCAGTACTTC. The chain recombines TRBV27 with TRBJ2-5; TRBD1 might be the D (6 bases). V shed 3 bases and J shed 3 bases, with 11 bases lying between them. The CDR3 consists of 14 residues. Germline values: CDR1 MNHEY, CDR2 SMNVEV (reference sequence).

The V gene is TRBV19, the J gene TRBJ1-1; 8 nucleotides align to TRBD1. CDR3 length: 16 amino acids. CDR1 LNHDA and CDR2 SQIVND come from the germline V gene (reference sequence). The V and J ends lost 3 bases and 5 bases, in that order; junction bases with no gene match: 11. The CDR3, as DNA: TGTGCCAGTAGTATTACTGGGAACAGGGGGGGGACTGAAGCTTTCTTT. This sequence encodes CASSITGNRGGTEAFF.

The V call is TRBV28, the J call TRBJ1-2, with unresolved D. The CDR3 totals 11 residues. Germline CDR1 MDHEN, CDR2 SYDVKM. Trimming pared 6 bases from V and 5 bases from J, leaving 7 bases between. The CDR3 sequence is CASSRGYGYTF. CDR3 DNA: TGTGCCAGCAGCCGGGGTTATGGCTACACCTTC.

The rearrangement links TRBV5-1 to TRBJ1-1; D is ambiguous. Trimming pared 1 base from V and 0 bases from J, leaving 10 bases between. CDR1 and CDR2 (germline): SGHRS, YFSETQ. The CDR3 spans 15 residues. CDR3 in amino acids: CASSLLPEMNTEAFF. The CDR3 nucleotides read TGCGCCAGCAGCTTGCTGCCAGAGATGAACACTGAAGCTTTCTTT.

This chain uses TRBV14 with TRBJ1-2; D not certain. Looked up from germline, CDR1 is SGHDN and CDR2 is FVKESK. The CDR3 extends over 16 amino acids. Trimming removed 4 bases at V and 4 bases at J, with 19 bases between. The CDR3 sequence is CASSLYRWRLGYGYTF. Written as DNA, the CDR3 is TGTGCCAGCAGCCTGTACCGGTGGAGGTTGGGCTATGGCTACACCTTC. The full variable domain, rest sourced from reference TRBV14 and TRBJ1-2, is EAGVTQFPSHSVIEKGQTVTLRCDPISGHDNLYWYRRVMGKEIKFLLHFVKESKQDESGMPNNRFLAERTGGTYSTLKVQPAELEDSGVYFCASSLYRWRLGYGYTFGSGTRLTVV.

The chain uses TRBV4-1 and TRBJ2-7; D is ambiguous. The V end was cut by 1 base, the J end by 2 bases, with 21 bases between. Looked up from germline, CDR1 is MGHRA and CDR2 is YSYEKL. The CDR3 has 18 amino acids. The CDR3 nucleotides are TGCGCCAGCAGCCAAGCTTCCAATGCCGTGGCCCAGCCCTACGAGCAGTACTTC. This encodes CASSQASNAVAQPYEQYF.

Concerning this clone itself: Other nucleotide sequences in the sample specify the same CDR3. This rearrangement joins TRBV5-1 to TRBJ2-5; a possible D gene is TRBD2 (5 bases). This CDR3 is 12 amino acids long. V dropped 1 base and J dropped 5 bases, with 6 bases sitting between them. In germline, CDR1 is SGHRS, CDR2 YFSETQ. In DNA, the CDR3 is TGCGCCAGCAGCTTGAGAGGGGAGACCCAGTACTTC. Amino acids: CASSLRGETQYF.

This clone has just one count. The chain recombines TRBV9 with TRBJ2-1; 8 bases line up with TRBD2. CDR1 and CDR2 (germline): SGDLS, YYNGEE. This CDR3 comprises 15 residues. V gave up 5 bases and J gave up 7 bases; unmatched junction bases: 11. For the CDR3, the DNA is TGTGCCAGCAGAGGACCTGGGGTAGCGGGGAATGAGCAGTTCTTC. It yields the protein CASRGPGVAGNEQFF.

This chain connects TRBV19 to TRBJ2-5; D unresolved. The tail of the sequence fits TRBJ2-7 better, so the J call may be wrong. Germline CDR1 and CDR2: LNHDA and SQIVND (reference sequence). The CDR3 covers 15 residues. In DNA form, the CDR3 reads TGTGCCAGTAGTTCCCCCCGCACACCTACCTACGAGCAGTACTTC. It yields the protein CASSSPRTPTYEQYF.

This clone was seen once. The sample contains more than one DNA sequence encoding this CDR3. V gene TRBV7-9 combines with J gene TRBJ1-5, with D perhaps TRBD1 (6 bases). This CDR3 contains 13 residues. With 6 bases removed from V and 5 bases from J, the gap between germline ends came to 11 bases. Germline CDR1 SEHNR, CDR2 FQNEAQ (reference sequence). Here the CDR3 DNA reads TGTGCCAGCAGTTTACAGGGCGATCAGCCCCAGCATTTT. It codes for CASSLQGDQPQHF.

The genes are TRBV5-1 and TRBJ1-4; D ambiguous. The CDR3 extends over 14 amino acids. Germline values: CDR1 SGHRS, CDR2 YFSETQ. Trimming took off 1 base at V and 6 bases at J, with 10 bases between the two ends. CDR3 nucleotide sequence: TGCGCCAGCAGCTTGTTAGGGAGGGATGAAAAACTGTTTTTT. It translates to CASSLLGRDEKLFF.

V usage is TRBV2 and J usage is TRBJ2-3; 9 bases match TRBD2. The CDR3 is 15 amino acids. The J segment lost 5 bases and the V segment lost 8 bases, leaving 11 bases of the junction unmatched. Germline V lookup: CDR1 SNHLY, CDR2 FYNNEI. In nucleotides, the CDR3 is TGTGCCAGCGCGGACTTGGGGACTAGCCAAGATACGCAGTATTTT. It is translated as CASADLGTSQDTQYF. Together with reference TRBV2 and TRBJ2-3, the CDR3 gives the full variable domain: EPEVTQTPSHQVTQMGQEVILRCVPISNHLYFYWYRQILGQKVEFLVSFYNNEISEKSEIFDDQFSVERPDGSNFTLKIRSTKLEDSAMYFCASADLGTSQDTQYFGPGTRLTVL.

The rearrangement joins TRBV6-6 to TRBJ2-5; D assignment may be TRBD1 or TRBD2 (5 bases each). This CDR3 comprises 14 residues. Germline-derived CDR1 and CDR2 are MNHNY and SVGAGI (reference sequence). The ends were cut back, 8 bases at V and 0 bases at J, with 13 bases in the middle. The CDR3 sequence is CASVRDGNQETQYF. The CDR3 nucleotides are TGTGCCAGCGTCCGGGACGGTAACCAAGAGACCCAGTACTTC.

V usage is TRBV6-6 and J usage is TRBJ2-7, with D maybe TRBD1 (5 bases). Per germline, CDR1 MNHNY and CDR2 SVGAGI (reference sequence). V lost 2 bases, J lost 0 bases, and 8 bases lay in between. The CDR3 is 14 residues long. The CDR3 sequence: CASSYPDSSYEQYF. The CDR3 bases are TGTGCCAGCAGTTACCCAGACAGCTCCTACGAGCAGTACTTC.

This clone was observed a single time. The chain employs TRBV18 and TRBJ2-3; 15 bases agree with TRBD2. The CDR3 is made up of 18 amino acids. Losses at the gene ends were 4 bases for V and 0 bases for J; bases not matched to a gene: 5. Germline-derived CDR1 and CDR2 are KGHSH and LQKENI. The CDR3 sequence is CASSQGLAGGPSTDTQYF. CDR3 sequence (DNA): TGTGCCAGCTCACAGGGACTAGCGGGGGGCCCTAGCACAGATACGCAGTATTTT.

CDR3 coding DNA: TGTGCCAGCAGCTTACCGTGGGCGCCCTACGAGCAGTACTTC. The encoded protein is CASSLPWAPYEQYF. The chain couples TRBV7-8 to TRBJ2-7; D call uncertain. V was pared by 2 bases and J by 2 bases, with 10 bases between. Germline values: CDR1 SGHVS, CDR2 FQNEAQ. The length of the CDR3 is 14 residues.

The chain uses TRBV7-9 and TRBJ2-5, with D maybe TRBD1 (6 bases). V dropped 3 bases and J dropped 5 bases, with 19 bases sitting between them. Germline V gene lookup returns CDR1 SEHNR and CDR2 FQNEAQ (reference sequence). This CDR3 region has 16 residues. The CDR3: CASSLEGQIIGETQYF. CDR3 in DNA: TGTGCCAGCAGCTTGGAAGGACAGATAATCGGGGAGACCCAGTACTTC.

The V call is TRBV5-1, the J call TRBJ2-7, with D possibly called TRBD1 or TRBD2 (6 bases each). Germline V gene lookup returns CDR1 SGHRS and CDR2 YFSETQ. Trimming took 0 bases from V and 5 from J, leaving 15 bases between them. The CDR3 runs 15 residues. This CDR3 reads CASSLAGGGRDEQYF. CDR3 nucleotides: TGCGCCAGCAGCTTGGCCGGGGGCGGACGTGACGAGCAGTACTTC.

The chain combines TRBV7-6 with TRBJ2-1; 11 positions match TRBD2. CDR1 SGHVS and CDR2 FNYEAQ come from the germline V gene. V trimming: 2 bases; J trimming: 5 bases; junction bases outside the gene matches: 14. This CDR3 spans 19 amino acids. The CDR3 region has the DNA TGTGCCAGCAGCTTAAGGTCGCCCCCGGGACTAGCGGTGAACAATGAGCAGTTCTTC. Translation: CASSLRSPPGLAVNNEQFF.

The chain couples TRBV7-9 to TRBJ1-1; the D gene is possibly TRBD1 (5 bases). V lost 2 bases and J 7 bases, leaving 14 bases between the germline ends. From germline, CDR1 is SEHNR and CDR2 FQNEAQ (reference sequence). This CDR3 comprises 14 residues. CDR3 bases: TGTGCCAGCAGCTTAAGGCCTTCAGGGATTGAAGCTTTCTTT. This translates into CASSLRPSGIEAFF.

This chain uses TRBV10-3 with TRBJ2-1, with D possibly matching TRBD2 (6 bases). The germline gives CDR1 ENHRY, CDR2 SYGVKD. V was pared by 4 bases and J by 6 bases, with 10 bases between. The CDR3 totals 13 residues. CDR3 sequence reads: CAISVGGTNEQFF. The CDR3 DNA follows: TGTGCCATCAGTGTCGGCGGGACCAATGAGCAGTTCTTC.

V gene TRBV11-2 combines with J gene TRBJ2-5; D call uncertain. The J call is in doubt because the DNA end fits TRBJ2-7 better. The CDR3 length is 14 residues. CDR1 is SGHAT, CDR2 FQNNGV, per germline. The CDR3 loop is CASSSRKTLPEQYF. The CDR3 nucleotides are TGTGCCAGCAGCTCGAGGAAAACCCTACCCGAGCAGTACTTC.

V gene TRBV5-5 combines with J gene TRBJ1-5, with D perhaps TRBD1 (5 bases). CDR3 length: 15 amino acids. Germline V lookup: CDR1 SGHKS, CDR2 YYEKEE (reference sequence). V lost 2 bases to trimming and J lost 5 bases, with 14 bases between them. The CDR3 is CASSFRPGRDQPQHF. The CDR3 region has the DNA TGTGCCAGCAGCTTTAGACCGGGGCGGGATCAGCCCCAGCATTTT.

This chain uses TRBV6-6 with TRBJ1-5; unclear D gene. V was trimmed by 5 bases and J by 6 bases, leaving 14 bases between them. The CDR3 spans 14 residues. Germline CDR1 reads MNHNY; CDR2 reads SVGAGI (reference sequence). The CDR3 region is CASSGKTEGQPQHF. CDR3 coding DNA: TGTGCCAGCAGTGGCAAGACGGAAGGTCAGCCCCAGCATTTT.

The chain combines TRBV7-3 with TRBJ1-1, with a tentative D call TRBD1 (5 bases). With 6 bases removed from V and 1 base from J, the gap between germline ends came to 12 bases. The CDR3 has 14 residues. Germline V gene sequence: CDR1 SGHTA, CDR2 FQGTGA. The CDR3 loop is CASSTGMENTEAFF. CDR3 in DNA: TGTGCCAGCAGTACAGGAATGGAGAACACTGAAGCTTTCTTT.

The V and J genes are TRBV13 and TRBJ2-5; weak D call: TRBD2 (6 bases). The CDR3 extends over 15 amino acids. The V gene lost 7 bases and the J gene lost 2 bases, with 17 bases spanning the gap. Germline CDR1 PRHDT, CDR2 FYEKMQ (reference sequence). The CDR3 DNA reads TGTGCCAGCATCCAGCTTGGTAGCGGTCAAGAGACCCAGTACTTC. Translation gives CASIQLGSGQETQYF.

V gene TRBV5-1 combines with J gene TRBJ2-5; D may correspond to TRBD1 or TRBD2 (5 bases each). The CDR3 sequence is 14 residues long. Per germline, CDR1 SGHRS and CDR2 YFSETQ. The V and J ends lost 0 bases and 3 bases respectively, with 9 bases between them. The CDR3 DNA reads TGCGCCAGCAGCTTGGAACGGGGCGAAGAGACCCAGTACTTC. This translates into CASSLERGEETQYF.